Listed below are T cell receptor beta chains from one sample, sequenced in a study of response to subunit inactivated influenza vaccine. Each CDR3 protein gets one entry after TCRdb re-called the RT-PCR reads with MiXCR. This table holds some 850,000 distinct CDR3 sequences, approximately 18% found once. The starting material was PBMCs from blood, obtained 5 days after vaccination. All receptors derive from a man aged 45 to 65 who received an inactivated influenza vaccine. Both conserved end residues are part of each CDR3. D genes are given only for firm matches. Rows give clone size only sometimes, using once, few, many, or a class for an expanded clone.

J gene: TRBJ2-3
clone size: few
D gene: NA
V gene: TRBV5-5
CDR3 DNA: TGTGCCAGCAGCCCCACCCCCGGGGGCAGAGTGGATACGCAGTATTTT
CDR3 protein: CASSPTPGGRVDTQYF

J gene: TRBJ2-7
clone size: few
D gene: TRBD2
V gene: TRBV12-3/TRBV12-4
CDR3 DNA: TGTGCCAGCAGTTCCGCGGGAGTGCAGTACTTC
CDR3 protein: CASSSAGVQYF

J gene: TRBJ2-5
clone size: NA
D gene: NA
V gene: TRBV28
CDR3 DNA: TGTGCCAGCAGGTCTAACAGGGAGTTGGAGACCCAGTACTTC
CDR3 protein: CASRSNRELETQYF

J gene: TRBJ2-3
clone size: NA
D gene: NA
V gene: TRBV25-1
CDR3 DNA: TGTGCCAGCAGCCCACTGAATTTGAGGATTAAGGATACGCAGTATTTT
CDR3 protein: CASSPLNLRIKDTQYF

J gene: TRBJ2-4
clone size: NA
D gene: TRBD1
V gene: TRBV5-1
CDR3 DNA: TGCGCCAGCAGCCTAGGACAGGGGTTGGACATTCAGTACTTC
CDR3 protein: CASSLGQGLDIQYF

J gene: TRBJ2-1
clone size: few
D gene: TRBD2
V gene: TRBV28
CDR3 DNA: TGTGCCAGCAGTTTGAGGTCTAGCGGGAGGGATGAGCAGTTCTTC
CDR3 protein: CASSLRSSGRDEQFF

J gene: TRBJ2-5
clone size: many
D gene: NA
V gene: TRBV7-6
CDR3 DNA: TGTGCCAGCAGCTTAGTGGGGTTCCAAGAGACCCAGTACTTC
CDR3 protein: CASSLVGFQETQYF

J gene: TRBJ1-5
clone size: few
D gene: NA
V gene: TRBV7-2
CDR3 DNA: TGTGCCAGCAGCTTAGTCCACAGCCCATATAGCAATCAGCCCCAGCATTTT
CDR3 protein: CASSLVHSPYSNQPQHF

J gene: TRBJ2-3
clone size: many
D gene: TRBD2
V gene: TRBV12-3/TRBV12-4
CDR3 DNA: TGTGCCAGCAGTTTTTCTGGGGGGGGTGGGACAGATACGCAGTATTTT
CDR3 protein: CASSFSGGGGTDTQYF

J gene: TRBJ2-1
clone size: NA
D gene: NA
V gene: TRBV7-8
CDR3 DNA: TGTGCCAGCAGCTTGCGGGGGCGGTATACCTACAATGAGCAGTTCTTC
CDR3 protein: CASSLRGRYTYNEQFF

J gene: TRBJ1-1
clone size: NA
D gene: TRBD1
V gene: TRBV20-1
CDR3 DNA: TGCAGTGCTAGAGATCCGGGACAGGGTCATGCTGAAGCTTTCTTT
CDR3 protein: CSARDPGQGHAEAFF

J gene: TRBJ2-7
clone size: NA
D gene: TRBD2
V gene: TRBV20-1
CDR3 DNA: TGCAGTGTCGCCAGACTAGCGGGAGGGTACGAGCAGTACTTC
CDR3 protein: CSVARLAGGYEQYF

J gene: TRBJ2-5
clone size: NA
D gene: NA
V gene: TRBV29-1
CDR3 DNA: TGCAGCGTTGACGCTCGGAGGGGGACCCAGTACTTC
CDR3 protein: CSVDARRGTQYF

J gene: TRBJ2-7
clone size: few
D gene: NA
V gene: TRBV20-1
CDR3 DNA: TGCAGTGCTATTGAACAGGGAAGCGAGCAGTACTTC
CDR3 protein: CSAIEQGSEQYF